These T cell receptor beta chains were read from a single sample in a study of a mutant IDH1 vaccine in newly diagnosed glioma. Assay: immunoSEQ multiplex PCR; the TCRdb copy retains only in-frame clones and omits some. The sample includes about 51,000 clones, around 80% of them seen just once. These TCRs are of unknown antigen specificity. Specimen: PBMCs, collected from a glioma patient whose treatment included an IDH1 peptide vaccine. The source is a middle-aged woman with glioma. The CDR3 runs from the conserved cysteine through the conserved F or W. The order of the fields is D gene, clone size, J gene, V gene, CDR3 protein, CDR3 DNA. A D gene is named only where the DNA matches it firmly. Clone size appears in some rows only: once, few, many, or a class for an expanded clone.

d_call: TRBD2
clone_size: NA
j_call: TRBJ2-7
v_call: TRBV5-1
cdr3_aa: CASSSKTSGDYEQYF
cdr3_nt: TGCGCCAGCAGCTCGAAGACTAGCGGGGACTACGAGCAGTACTTC

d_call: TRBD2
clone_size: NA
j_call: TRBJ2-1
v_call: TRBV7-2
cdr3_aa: CASSSAGLAGGPYNEQFF
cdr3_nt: TGTGCCAGCAGCTCCGCGGGGCTAGCGGGGGGCCCCTACAATGAGCAGTTCTTC

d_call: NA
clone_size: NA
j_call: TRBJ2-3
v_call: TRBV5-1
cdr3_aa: CASSLASDFTDTQYF
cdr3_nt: TGCGCCAGCAGCTTGGCCTCGGACTTCACAGATACGCAGTATTTT

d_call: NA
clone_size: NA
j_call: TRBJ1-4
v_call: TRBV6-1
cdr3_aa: CASSDIDGTTNEKLFF
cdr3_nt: TGTGCCAGCAGTGATATTGACGGGACAACTAATGAAAAACTGTTTTTT

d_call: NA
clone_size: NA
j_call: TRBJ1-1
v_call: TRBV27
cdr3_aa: CASRYDKNTEAFF
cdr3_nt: TGTGCCAGCAGATATGACAAGAACACTGAAGCTTTCTTT

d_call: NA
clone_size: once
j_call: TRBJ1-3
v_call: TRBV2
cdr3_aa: CASRSTLEAGNTIYF
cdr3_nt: TGTGCCAGCCGGAGTACCCTGGAGGCTGGAAACACCATATATTTT

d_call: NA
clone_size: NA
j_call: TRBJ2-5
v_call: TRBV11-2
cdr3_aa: CASSPRTRGETQYF
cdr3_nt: TGTGCCAGCAGCCCCCGGACCCGAGGGGAGACCCAGTACTTC

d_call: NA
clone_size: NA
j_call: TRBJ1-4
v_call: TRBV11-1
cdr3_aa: CASSLGRMANEKLFF
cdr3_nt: TGTGCCAGCAGCTTAGGACGGATGGCGAATGAAAAACTGTTTTTT

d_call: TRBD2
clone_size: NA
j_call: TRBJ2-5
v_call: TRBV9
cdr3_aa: CASSVGGGGAQETQYF
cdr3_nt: TGTGCCAGCAGCGTAGGAGGCGGGGGTGCACAAGAGACCCAGTACTTC

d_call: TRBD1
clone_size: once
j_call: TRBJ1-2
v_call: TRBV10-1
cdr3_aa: CASSPGTGGSGYTF
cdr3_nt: TGCGCCAGCAGTCCCGGGACAGGGGGCAGTGGCTACACCTTC

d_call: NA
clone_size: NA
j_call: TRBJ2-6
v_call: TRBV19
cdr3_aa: CASSISRGGANVLTF
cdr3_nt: TGTGCCAGTAGTATCTCCAGGGGTGGGGCCAACGTCCTGACTTTC

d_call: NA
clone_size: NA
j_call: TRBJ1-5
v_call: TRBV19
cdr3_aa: CASKGEGPVSNQPQHF
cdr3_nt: TGTGCCAGTAAGGGGGAGGGCCCGGTTAGCAATCAGCCCCAGCATTTT

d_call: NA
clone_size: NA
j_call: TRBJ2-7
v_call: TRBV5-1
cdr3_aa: CASSFRDGQSEQYF
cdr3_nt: TGCGCCAGCAGCTTCCGGGACGGACAAAGCGAGCAGTACTTC

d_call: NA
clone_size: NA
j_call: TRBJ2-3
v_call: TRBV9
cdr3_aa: CASSVEQGTDTQYF
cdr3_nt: TGTGCCAGCAGCGTAGAGCAGGGAACAGATACGCAGTATTTT

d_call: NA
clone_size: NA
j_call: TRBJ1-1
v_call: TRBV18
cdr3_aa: CASSPLGGNTEAFF
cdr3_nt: TGTGCCAGCTCACCCTTGGGGGGAAACACTGAAGCTTTCTTT

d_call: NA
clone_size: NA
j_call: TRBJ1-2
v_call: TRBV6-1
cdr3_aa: CASSRDNF
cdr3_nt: TGTGCCAGCAGCCGGGACAACTTC

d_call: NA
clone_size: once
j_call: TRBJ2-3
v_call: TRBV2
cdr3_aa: CASRGRLVTSSTQYF
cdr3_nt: TGTGCCAGCAGGGGTAGACTAGTGACTTCCTCTACGCAGTATTTT

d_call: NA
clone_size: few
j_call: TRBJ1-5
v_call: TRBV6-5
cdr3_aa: CASSADSLGNQPQHF
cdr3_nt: TGTGCCAGCAGTGCGGACAGTCTCGGCAATCAGCCCCAGCATTTT

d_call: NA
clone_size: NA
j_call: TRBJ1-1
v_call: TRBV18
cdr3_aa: CASSPSDTGNTEAFF
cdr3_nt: TGTGCCAGCTCACCATCCGATACAGGGAACACTGAAGCTTTCTTT

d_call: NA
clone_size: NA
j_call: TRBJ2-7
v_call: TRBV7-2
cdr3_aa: CASSTGAGTYEQYF
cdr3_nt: TGTGCCAGCAGCACCGGCGCAGGGACCTACGAGCAGTACTTC

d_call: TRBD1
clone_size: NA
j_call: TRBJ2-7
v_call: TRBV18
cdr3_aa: CASSRSDRDHEQYF
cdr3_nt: TGTGCCAGCTCACGGAGCGACAGGGACCACGAGCAGTACTTC

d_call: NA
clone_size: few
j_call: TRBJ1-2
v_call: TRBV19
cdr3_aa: CASSRSRYGYTF
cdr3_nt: TGTGCCAGTAGTCGATCGAGGTATGGCTACACCTTC

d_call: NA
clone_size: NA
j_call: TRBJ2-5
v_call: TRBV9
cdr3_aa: CASSVGGSEQETQYF
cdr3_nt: TGTGCCAGCAGCGTGGGGGGCAGCGAGCAAGAGACCCAGTACTTC